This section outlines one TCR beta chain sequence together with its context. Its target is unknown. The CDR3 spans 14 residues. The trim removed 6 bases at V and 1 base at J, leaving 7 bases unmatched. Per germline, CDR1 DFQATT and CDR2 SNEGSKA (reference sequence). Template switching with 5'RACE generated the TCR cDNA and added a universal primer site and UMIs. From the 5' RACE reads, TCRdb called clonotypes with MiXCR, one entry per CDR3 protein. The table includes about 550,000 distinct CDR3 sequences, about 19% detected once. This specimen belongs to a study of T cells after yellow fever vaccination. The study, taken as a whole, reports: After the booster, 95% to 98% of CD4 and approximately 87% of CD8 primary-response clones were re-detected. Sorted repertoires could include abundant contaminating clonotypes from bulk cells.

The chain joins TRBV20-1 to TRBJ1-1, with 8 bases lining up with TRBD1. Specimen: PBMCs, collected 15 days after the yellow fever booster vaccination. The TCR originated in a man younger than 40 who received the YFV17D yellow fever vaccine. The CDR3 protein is CSAREGTGNTEAFF. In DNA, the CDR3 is TGCAGTGCACGAGAGGGGACAGGGAACACTGAAGCTTTCTTT.